This TCR beta chain was sequenced in a study of cytomegalovirus exposure and HLA in healthy donors. Concerning this clone itself: The antigen is not known.

Study-level results: Cytomegalovirus association was assigned to approximately 160 TCR beta chains. Later on, an analysis found that several of the most significant clusters appeared to be linked to common viral pathogens, which included parvovirus B19. Only CMV serostatus was available as immune exposure information.

60 Vbeta and 13 Jbeta primers were used in PCR. The data were produced by immunoSEQ multiplex PCR, yet TCRdb's version contains in-frame clones alone and is incomplete. The sample lists about 130,000 clones; 60% to 85% were seen once. The V gene's germline CDR1 is SGHRS and CDR2 YFSETQ. V lost 2 bases, J lost 5 bases, and 16 bases lay in between. This CDR3 is 16 amino acids long. The sequence was obtained from a middle-aged woman in good health and CMV-seronegative. The chain uses TRBV5-1 and TRBJ2-2, with D possibly TRBD1 on 6 matching bases. Sample: PBMCs. This chain's CDR3 is CASSFSDGGWTGELFF. CDR3 bases: TGCGCCAGCAGCTTTTCGGATGGGGGCTGGACCGGGGAGCTGTTTTTT.